This T cell receptor (beta chain) derives from a study of shared clonotypes between healthy human individuals. Study-level results: The diversity represented, both genetic and in exposure history, was limited by few donors.

Sequencing was performed with immunoSEQ multiplex PCR; in TCRdb, only in-frame clones are kept and a portion is missing. The table has 110,000 or so clones, about two thirds seen once. As for this clone: No antigen is known for it.

J was trimmed by 2 bases and V by 7 bases; bases with no gene match: 13. This CDR3 region has 17 residues. Germline assignment: CDR1 SNHLY and CDR2 FYNNEI. This clonotype was obtained from a woman in her twenties or thirties in good health. The sequenced material came from memory CD8+ T cells sorted from blood. Subset in this sample: CD45RO+ cells pooled with CCR7-negative TemRA cells. This chain joins TRBV2 and TRBJ1-5; TRBD1 matches at 8 bases. CDR3: CASKPGQAVWRNQPQHF. The CDR3 DNA reads as TGTGCCAGCAAACCGGGACAGGCGGTTTGGCGCAATCAGCCCCAGCATTTT.